This TCR beta chain was captured in a study of CD8+ T cells in alopecia areata. Background on the study: Tofacitinib continued for 6 to 18 months and was then withheld for 6 months. Overall study results and limits: Among patients, TCR sharing was less clear than in mice, a difference possibly due in part to HLA diversity in the patient population. Scalp specimens additionally yield sequences from normal skin's resident alphabeta T cells.

Those with alopecia areata gave lesional scalp punch biopsies and peripheral blood. The authors extracted RNA and reverse transcribed it into cDNA as the sequencing template. Generated by immunoSEQ multiplex PCR, the TCRdb table keeps only in-frame clones and is missing some. The data contain about 150,000 clones, around 55% of them singletons. This clone was picked up one time. Its antigen is currently unknown. Germline-derived CDR1 and CDR2 are SGHTA and FQGNSA. V lost 2 bases and J 6 bases, leaving 13 bases between the germline ends. The CDR3 consists of 14 residues. This TCR was sampled from a human donor with alopecia areata. The chain employs TRBV7-2 and TRBJ1-1; D uncertain. The sequenced sample was CD8+ T cells sorted from blood, obtained at week 0. CDR3 amino acids: CASSLSTQLAEAFF. CDR3 DNA sequence: TGTGCCAGCAGCTTAAGTACCCAACTCGCTGAAGCTTTCTTT.